This is a list of T cell receptor beta chains from one sample in a study of Ad26.COV2.S vaccination and SARS-CoV-2 variants. The protocol was immunoSEQ multiplex PCR, while the TCRdb copy is restricted to in-frame clones and leaves out a portion. This sample has hundreds of thousands of clones, with 92% found just once. The input for sequencing was peripheral blood, taken in a trial of Ad26.COV2.S vaccine versus placebo. The origin of the receptors is a person aged 18-60 years who received the Ad26.COV2.S COVID-19 vaccine or a placebo. The CDR3 runs from the conserved cysteine through the conserved F or W. The D gene is left open where the match is weak. Some rows mark clone size as missing; the rest say once, few, many or name a class of expanded clone.

D gene | J gene | clone size | V gene | CDR3 DNA | CDR3 protein
TRBD1 | TRBJ1-4 | - | TRBV6-5 | TGTGCCAGCAGTTACTCGGGACAGGGGGGAGAAAAACTGTTTTTT | CASSYSGQGGEKLFF
- | TRBJ2-3 | - | TRBV4-3 | TGCGCCAGCAGCCAAGAGTTCGGCACAGATACGCAGTATTTT | CASSQEFGTDTQYF
TRBD2 | TRBJ2-3 | - | TRBV5-1 | TGCGCCAGCAGCTTGGCGGGGGGAATGAGCACAGATACGCAGTATTTT | CASSLAGGMSTDTQYF
- | TRBJ1-5 | - | TRBV7-2 | TGTGCCAGCAGCTTAAACCCCGGTGGCAATCAGCCCCAGCATTTT | CASSLNPGGNQPQHF
- | TRBJ2-5 | - | TRBV20-1 | TGCAGTGCTAGTTCTTTAGGGTTGTACCAAGAGACCCAGTACTTC | CSASSLGLYQETQYF
- | TRBJ1-2 | - | TRBV7-6 | TGTGCCAGCAGCTTAGTGGCGGGGGCGAACTATGGCTACACCTTC | CASSLVAGANYGYTF
TRBD1 | TRBJ1-3 | - | TRBV5-1 | TGCGCCAGCAGCAAGGGACAGGTTAACTCTGGAAACACCATATATTTT | CASSKGQVNSGNTIYF
TRBD1 | TRBJ1-1 | - | TRBV7-9 | TGTGCCAGCAGCCGAGGGACAGGGGACGGGGCGAACACTGAAGCTTTCTTT | CASSRGTGDGANTEAFF
TRBD1 | TRBJ2-7 | once | TRBV9 | TGTGCCAGCAGCTCGGGACAGGGCTACGAGCAGTACTTC | CASSSGQGYEQYF
TRBD1 | TRBJ1-2 | - | TRBV9 | TGTGCCAGCAGCGCCCGGGACAGGAGCGGCTACACCTTC | CASSARDRSGYTF
- | TRBJ1-4 | - | TRBV5-6 | TGTGCCAGCAGCTCGGGCGGCAGATTTCCGTTTTTT | CASSSGGRFPFF
- | TRBJ2-2 | - | TRBV19 | TGTGCCAGTAGTATTTGGCAGAACACCGGGGAGCTGTTTTTT | CASSIWQNTGELFF
TRBD1 | TRBJ1-1 | - | TRBV27 | TGTGCCAGCACTCCCAGACAGGGGGGGGAAGCTTTCTTT | CASTPRQGGEAFF
TRBD1 | TRBJ2-1 | - | TRBV6-6 | TGTGCCAGCAGCACATACACAGGGGCCTCCTACAATGAGCAGTTCTTC | CASSTYTGASYNEQFF
- | TRBJ1-3 | - | TRBV3-1/TRBV3-2 | TGTGCCAGCAGCGGCCGGTGGGGGGCTGGAAACACCATATATTTT | CASSGRWGAGNTIYF
- | TRBJ2-3 | - | TRBV7-9 | TGTGCCAGCAGCCTCCTCGGCACAGATACGCAGTATTTT | CASSLLGTDTQYF
- | TRBJ2-3 | - | TRBV30 | TGTGCCTGGAGCTTTGCGGGGGCACGTGATACGCAGTATTTT | CAWSFAGARDTQYF